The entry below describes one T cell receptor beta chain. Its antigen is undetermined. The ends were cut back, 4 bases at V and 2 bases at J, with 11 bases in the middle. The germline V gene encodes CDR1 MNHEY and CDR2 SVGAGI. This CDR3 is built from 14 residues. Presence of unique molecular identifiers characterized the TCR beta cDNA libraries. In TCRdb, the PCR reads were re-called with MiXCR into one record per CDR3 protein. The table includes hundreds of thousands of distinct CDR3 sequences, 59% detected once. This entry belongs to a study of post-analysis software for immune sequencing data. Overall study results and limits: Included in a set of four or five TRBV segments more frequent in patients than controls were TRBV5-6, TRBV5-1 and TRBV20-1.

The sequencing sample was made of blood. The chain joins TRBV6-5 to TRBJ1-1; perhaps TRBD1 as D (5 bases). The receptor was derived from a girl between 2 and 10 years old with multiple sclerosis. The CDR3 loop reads CASSLETDNTEAFF. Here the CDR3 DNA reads TGTGCCAGCAGTTTAGAGACAGACAACACTGAAGCTTTCTTT.